The T cell receptor (beta chain) under discussion was sequenced for a study of T cell responses to AZD1222 COVID-19 vaccine. TCRdb's table, derived via immunoSEQ multiplex PCR, lists solely in-frame clones and lacks some. The table has over 20,000 clones, 88% seen once; the top ten hold about 2.7%. CDR1 and CDR2 from the germline V gene are LGHNA and YNFKEQ. The CDR3 is 15 residues long. V shed 4 bases, J shed 5 bases, and the junction held 6 bases outside the gene matches. Study results and limitations: Distributed over spike, vaccine-associated CD4 TCRs predominated at 160-218 and 743-854.

As for this clone: As yet, its antigen is unknown.

Here the sequenced sample was peripheral blood, taken 28 days after the second AZD1222 dose. The origin of this receptor is an adult who received the AZD1222 COVID-19 vaccine. The chain carries TRBV4-2 and TRBJ1-2; TRBD1 agrees at 11 bases. Here the CDR3 DNA reads TGTGCCAGCAGCCCGGGACAGGGGGGGATGTATGGCTACACCTTC. Amino acid sequence: CASSPGQGGMYGYTF.